Sequencing of this T cell receptor beta chain was carried out in a study of regulatory T cells in long-lasting Graves disease. At the level of the study: Positive TSH receptor antibodies alongside over 5 years of antithyroid drugs were what marked Graves' disease as persistent. Study-level results: TRBV28, TRBJ1-2 and TRBJ2-5 emerged as the favored segments in persistent disease. Lower TCR diversity was seen in persistent Graves' patients than in newly diagnosed ones.

Time point noted: persistent/refractory GD, antithyroid drugs over 5 years with positive TRAb. Generation of the TCR library employed RNA extracted from PBMCs. Through Arm-PCR of CDR3 regions and iRepertoire HTBI primers, TCR beta libraries were built. In the original processing: Spanning all samples, the identified segments comprised some 62 TRBV and 14 TRBJ. MiXCR, applied by TCRdb to the multiplex PCR reads, yields one record per CDR3 protein. What appears here as the V and J calls and clone size reflects TCRdb's work, not the paper's. Of 350,000 to 500,000 distinct CDR3 sequences detected, approximately 22% appear once; the ten largest clones hold roughly an eighth. Trimming left V 1 base short and J 5 bases short, with 8 bases between. Germline V gene sequence: CDR1 SGHTA, CDR2 FQGTGA. The CDR3 loop spans 14 amino acids. This clonotype was recorded many times. The antigen remains unidentified.

This receptor was taken from a female donor with Graves disease. Sequenced here: peripheral blood mononuclear cells (PBMCs), sampled when the disease was refractory, from a patient treated with antithyroid drugs. The J gene is TRBJ2-2, the V gene TRBV7-3; D is perhaps TRBD1 (5 bases). The CDR3 bases are TGTGCCAGCAGCTTAATTGCAGGGACCGGGGAGCTGTTTTTT. Protein sequence: CASSLIAGTGELFF.